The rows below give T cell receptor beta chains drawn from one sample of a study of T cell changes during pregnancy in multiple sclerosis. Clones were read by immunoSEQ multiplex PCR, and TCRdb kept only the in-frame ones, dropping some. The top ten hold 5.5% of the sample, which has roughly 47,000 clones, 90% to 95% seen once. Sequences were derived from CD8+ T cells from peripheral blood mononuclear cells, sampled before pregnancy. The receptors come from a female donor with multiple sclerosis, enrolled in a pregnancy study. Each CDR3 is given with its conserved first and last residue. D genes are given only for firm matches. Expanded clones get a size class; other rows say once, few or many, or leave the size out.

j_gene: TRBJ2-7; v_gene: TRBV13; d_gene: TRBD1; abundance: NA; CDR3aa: CASSLGDRDEQYF; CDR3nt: TGTGCCAGCAGCTTAGGCGACAGGGACGAGCAGTACTTC
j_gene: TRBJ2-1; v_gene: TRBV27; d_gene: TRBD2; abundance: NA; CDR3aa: CASSSTSPRGAGNEQFF; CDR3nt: TGTGCCAGCAGTTCCACCTCGCCGCGGGGGGCGGGCAATGAGCAGTTCTTC
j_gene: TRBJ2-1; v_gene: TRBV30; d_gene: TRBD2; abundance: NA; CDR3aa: CAWSTRLAVNEQFF; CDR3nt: TGTGCCTGGAGTACTAGACTAGCGGTGAATGAGCAGTTCTTC
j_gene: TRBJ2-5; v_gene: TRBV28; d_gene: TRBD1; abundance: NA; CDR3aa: CASSPFGQDPQETQYF; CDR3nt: TGTGCCAGCAGTCCGTTCGGACAGGATCCCCAAGAGACCCAGTACTTC
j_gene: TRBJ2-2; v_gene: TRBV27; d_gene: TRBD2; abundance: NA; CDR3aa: CARILAGENTGELFF; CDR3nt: TGTGCCAGGATACTAGCGGGGGAAAACACCGGGGAGCTGTTTTTT
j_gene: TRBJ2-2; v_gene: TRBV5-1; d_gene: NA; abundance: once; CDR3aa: CASSLETTRNTGELFF; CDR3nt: TGCGCCAGCAGCTTGGAGACTACTAGGAACACCGGGGAGCTGTTTTTT
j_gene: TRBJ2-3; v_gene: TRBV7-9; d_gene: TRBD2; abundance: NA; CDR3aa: CASSLVGLAGGSTDTQYF; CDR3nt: TGTGCCAGCAGCTTAGTGGGACTAGCGGGCGGGAGCACAGATACGCAGTATTTT
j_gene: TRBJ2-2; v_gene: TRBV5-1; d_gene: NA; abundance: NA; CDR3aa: CASSLVVQEVTGELFF; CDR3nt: TGCGCCAGCAGCTTGGTAGTGCAGGAGGTCACCGGGGAGCTGTTTTTT
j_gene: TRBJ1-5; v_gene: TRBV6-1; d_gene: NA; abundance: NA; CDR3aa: CASRRDQPQHF; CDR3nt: TGTGCCAGCAGGCGGGATCAGCCCCAGCATTTT
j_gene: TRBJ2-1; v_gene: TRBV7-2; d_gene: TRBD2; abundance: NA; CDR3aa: CASSTTSGRKNEQFF; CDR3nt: TGTGCCAGCAGCACGACTAGCGGGAGGAAAAATGAGCAGTTCTTC
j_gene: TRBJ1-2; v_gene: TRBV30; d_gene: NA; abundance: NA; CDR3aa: CAWSATLYGYTF; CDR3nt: TGTGCCTGGAGTGCAACTCTATATGGCTACACCTTC
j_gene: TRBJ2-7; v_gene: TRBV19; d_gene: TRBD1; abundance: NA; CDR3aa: CASSMDRDYEQYF; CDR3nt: TGTGCCAGTAGTATGGACAGGGACTACGAGCAGTACTTC
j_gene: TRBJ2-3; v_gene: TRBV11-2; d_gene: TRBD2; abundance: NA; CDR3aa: CASSLGGTSADTQYF; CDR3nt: TGTGCCAGCAGCTTAGGTGGGACTAGCGCTGATACGCAGTATTTT
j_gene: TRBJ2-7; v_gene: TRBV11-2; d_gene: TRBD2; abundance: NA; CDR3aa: CASNEGTSSIGSYEQYF; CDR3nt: TGTGCCAGCAACGAGGGGACTAGCTCTATAGGCTCCTACGAGCAGTACTTC
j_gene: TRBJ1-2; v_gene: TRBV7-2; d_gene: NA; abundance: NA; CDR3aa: CASSLGGHPVGYTF; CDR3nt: TGTGCCAGCAGCTTAGGGGGACACCCAGTTGGCTACACCTTC
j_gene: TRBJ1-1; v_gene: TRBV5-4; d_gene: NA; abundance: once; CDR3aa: CASSTNTEAFF; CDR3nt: TGTGCCAGCAGCACAAACACTGAAGCTTTCTTT
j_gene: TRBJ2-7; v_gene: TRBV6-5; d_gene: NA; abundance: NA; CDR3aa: CASSSFKTSYEQYF; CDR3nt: TGTGCCAGCAGCTCTTTTAAGACTAGCTACGAGCAGTACTTC
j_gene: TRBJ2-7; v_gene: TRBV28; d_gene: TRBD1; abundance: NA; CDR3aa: CASSSTGGPTYEQYF; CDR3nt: TGTGCCAGCAGTTCAACAGGGGGACCTACCTACGAGCAGTACTTC
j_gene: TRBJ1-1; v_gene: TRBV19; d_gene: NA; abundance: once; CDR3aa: CASSPTGNTEAFF; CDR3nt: TGTGCCAGTAGTCCCACAGGTAACACTGAAGCTTTCTTT
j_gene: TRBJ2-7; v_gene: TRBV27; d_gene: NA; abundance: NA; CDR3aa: CASTQSQGSPYEQYF; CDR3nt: TGTGCCAGCACCCAATCTCAGGGTTCCCCCTACGAGCAGTACTTC
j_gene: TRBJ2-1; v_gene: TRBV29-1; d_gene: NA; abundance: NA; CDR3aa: CSVVSVTYNEQFF; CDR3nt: TGCAGCGTCGTTAGCGTAACCTACAATGAGCAGTTCTTC
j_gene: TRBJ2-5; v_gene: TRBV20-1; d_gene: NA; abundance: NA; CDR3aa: CSASWRETQYF; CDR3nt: TGCAGTGCTAGCTGGAGGGAGACCCAGTACTTC
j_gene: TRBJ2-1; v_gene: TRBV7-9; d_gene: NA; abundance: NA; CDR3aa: CASSLANNEQFF; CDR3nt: TGTGCCAGCAGCTTAGCTAACAATGAGCAGTTCTTC
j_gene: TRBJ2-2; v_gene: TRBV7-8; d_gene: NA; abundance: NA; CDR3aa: CASSLDRTTKYTGELFF; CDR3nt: TGTGCCAGCAGCTTAGATAGGACTACGAAGTACACCGGGGAGCTGTTTTTT
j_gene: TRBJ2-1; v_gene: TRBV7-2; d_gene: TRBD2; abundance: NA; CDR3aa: CASSLRLAGYNEQFF; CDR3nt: TGTGCCAGCAGCTTACGACTAGCGGGCTACAATGAGCAGTTCTTC
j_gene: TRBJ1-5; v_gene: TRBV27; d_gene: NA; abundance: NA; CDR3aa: CASSILGGNQPQHF; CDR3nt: TGTGCCAGCAGTATCCTGGGGGGTAATCAGCCCCAGCATTTT
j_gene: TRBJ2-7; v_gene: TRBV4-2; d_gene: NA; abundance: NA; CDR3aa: CASSQDRGGGSYEQYF; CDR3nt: TGTGCCAGCAGCCAAGATCGGGGAGGGGGCTCCTACGAGCAGTACTTC
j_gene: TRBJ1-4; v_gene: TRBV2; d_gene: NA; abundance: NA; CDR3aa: CASSDLGGREKLFF; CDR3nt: TGTGCCAGCAGTGATCTGGGGGGGCGCGAAAAACTGTTTTTT
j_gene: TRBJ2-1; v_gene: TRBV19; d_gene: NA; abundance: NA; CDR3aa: CASSSAGYNEQFF; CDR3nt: TGTGCCAGTAGTTCAGCGGGTTACAATGAGCAGTTCTTC
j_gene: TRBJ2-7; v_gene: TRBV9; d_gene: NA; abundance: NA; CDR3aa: CASSVGGRSYEQYF; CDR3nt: TGTGCCAGCAGCGTAGGGGGGCGTAGCTACGAGCAGTACTTC
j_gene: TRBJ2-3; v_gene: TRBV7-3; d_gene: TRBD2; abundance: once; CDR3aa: CASSLAGAMDTQYF; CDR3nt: TGTGCCAGCAGCTTAGCGGGAGCGATGGATACGCAGTATTTT
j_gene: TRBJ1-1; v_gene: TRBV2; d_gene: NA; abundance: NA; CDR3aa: CATPPGRGTEAFF; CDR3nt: TGTGCCACTCCTCCCGGACGGGGCACTGAAGCTTTCTTT
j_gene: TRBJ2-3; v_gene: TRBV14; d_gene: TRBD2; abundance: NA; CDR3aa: CASSQGLAGDFLPDTQYF; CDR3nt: TGTGCCAGCAGCCAAGGACTAGCGGGGGATTTTTTACCAGATACGCAGTATTTT
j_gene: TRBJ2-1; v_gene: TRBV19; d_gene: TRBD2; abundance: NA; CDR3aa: CASSIDQASGYNEQFF; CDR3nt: TGTGCCAGTAGTATAGATCAGGCTAGCGGCTACAATGAGCAGTTCTTC
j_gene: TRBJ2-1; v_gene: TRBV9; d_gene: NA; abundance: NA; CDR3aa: CASSVKDGGNYNEQFF; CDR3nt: TGTGCCAGCAGCGTGAAGGATGGCGGAAACTACAATGAGCAGTTCTTC
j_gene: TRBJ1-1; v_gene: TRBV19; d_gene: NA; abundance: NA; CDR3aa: CASSPRTGENTEAFF; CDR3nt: TGTGCCAGTAGTCCCCGGACGGGGGAGAACACTGAAGCTTTCTTT
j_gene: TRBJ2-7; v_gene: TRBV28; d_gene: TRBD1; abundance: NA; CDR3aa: CASSLSLTGGSYEQYF; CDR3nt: TGTGCCAGCAGTTTATCCCTGACAGGGGGTTCCTACGAGCAGTACTTC
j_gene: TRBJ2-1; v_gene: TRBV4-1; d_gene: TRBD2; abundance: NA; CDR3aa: CASSQLSRLAGYNEQFF; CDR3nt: TGCGCCAGCAGCCAGTTATCCAGACTAGCGGGGTACAATGAGCAGTTCTTC
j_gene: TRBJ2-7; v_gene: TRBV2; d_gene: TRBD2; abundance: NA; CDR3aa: CASRESLAGAYEQYF; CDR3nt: TGTGCCAGCAGGGAAAGTCTAGCGGGAGCTTACGAGCAGTACTTC
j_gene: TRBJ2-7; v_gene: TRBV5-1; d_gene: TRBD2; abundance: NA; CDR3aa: CASSFPGTSGSRPYEQYF; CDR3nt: TGCGCCAGCAGCTTCCCCGGGACTAGCGGGAGCCGACCCTACGAGCAGTACTTC
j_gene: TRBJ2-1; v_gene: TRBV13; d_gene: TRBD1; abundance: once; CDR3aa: CASSLGGQGDNEQFF; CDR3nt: TGTGCCAGCAGCTTAGGGGGACAGGGTGACAATGAGCAGTTCTTC
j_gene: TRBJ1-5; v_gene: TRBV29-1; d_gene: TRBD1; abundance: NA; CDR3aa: CSAPDRTHSNQPQHF; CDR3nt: TGCAGCGCCCCGGACAGGACTCATAGCAATCAGCCCCAGCATTTT